What follows is one TCR beta chain and its context. It has no known antigen specificity. Base-call qualities are not available, and no considerably larger clone is one nucleotide away. This sample was included in a study of blood T cells in healthy people across ages (dated by TCRdb to the mid-2010s). Context from the whole study: In model experiments, roughly one uniquely barcoded TCR beta cDNA molecule per two T cells was captured by template switching. Donors were grouped into four age groups: young (average roughly 17 years), middle-aged (39), aged (around 56) and long-lived (approximately 75). Two additional independent replicas of 1 million unique cDNA reads from the same blood draw were analyzed for two donors (one aged 18 to 29 and one aged 80 or older). The study measured age-related changes in TCR beta repertoire diversity using deep sequencing normalized with unique cDNA molecular identifiers. Donors of different ages were randomly distributed across sequencing lanes to avoid experimental bias. Broader findings and caveats from the paper: Bulk unsorted PBMC profiling prevented conclusive comparison of naive and antigen-experienced compartments. The long-lived group showed more naive CD4+ T cells, fewer expanded clones and increased TCR diversity than the aged group, suggesting age selection. Observed TCR beta diversity correlated strongly with the percentage of naive T cells measured by flow cytometry. Because donor CMV infection status was unknown, age-related changes in expanded clonotypes were potentially confounded. As age increased, observed TCR beta diversity per million T cells dropped in a roughly linear way, and a significant reduction was already evident by age about 40. Estimates of total diversity based on one million sequenced T cells were considered lower bounds and underestimates.

As encoded in the germline V gene (reference sequence), CDR1 is LGHDT while CDR2 is YNNKEL. There are 15 amino acids in the CDR3, from cysteine to phenylalanine inclusive. Only the CDR3 DNA stays, 45 bases, in frame from base 1. The library was built by means of 5' RACE. This sample was sequenced with an Illumina HiSeq 2500. A second 7 to 11 cycle PCR used a sample-barcoded 5' primer and a J-beta primer mix. Each TCR beta cDNA molecule received a unique molecular identifier from a template-switch 5' adaptor carrying 12 random nucleotides. Each sample yielded at least 2.5 million CDR3-containing paired-end reads. First-strand cDNA was synthesized from all RNA with the Mint cDNA synthesis kit, primed by a TRBC-specific oligonucleotide. After uracil-DNA glycosylase treatment, a first 18-cycle PCR used universal primers M1SS and BC2_uni_R on all cDNA. The published analysis was carried out like this. For normalization, 1 million high-quality reads were randomly selected from each sample, with every read carrying a distinct molecular identifier. Reads with shared molecular identifiers were discarded instead of being binned into consensus sequences. MiTCR, with a Q25 quality threshold and the strictest error-elimination algorithm, was used for CDR3 identification, clonotype clustering and error correction. A nonparametric unseen species model with Euler transformation was used to estimate lower-bound total TCR beta diversity. TCRdb's own reprocessing of the public reads used fastp at Q25 and MiXCR and kept productive beta chains. Each entry is one CDR3 protein sequence, shown with its most common DNA and genes. TCRdb, not the original authors, processed these V and J calls. This sample gives more than 500,000 distinct CDR3 sequences in total; 27% of them show up just once. The ten most abundant clones make up roughly 20% of the sample.

Donors were 40 or so systemically healthy Caucasian individuals from Russia aged roughly 6 to 95 years. Each donor gave approximately 9.3 milliliters of peripheral blood, collected into EDTA-treated Vacutainer tubes. Ficoll-Paque density-gradient centrifugation was used to isolate PBMCs, with at least 6 million per sample. Trizol reagent was used to extract total RNA from PBMCs, with at least 6 micrograms per sample. For every donor, flow cytometry on a PBMC aliquot measured the percentage of naive CD45RAhigh/CD27high T cells. The TCR originated in a woman aged 70-85 years in good health. The V and J genes are TRBV3-1 and TRBJ2-7; 10 bases in between match TRBD2. The DNA end is a closer match to TRBJ2-5, so the J assignment may be wrong. The material sequenced was blood. The CDR3 corresponds to CASSHEGLARETQYF. The nucleotides are TGTGCCAGCAGCCATGAGGGACTAGCGAGAGAGACCCAGTACTTC.